This T cell receptor beta chain comes out of a study of ipilimumab plus nivolumab after autologous stem cell transplantation. Study-wide background: Typical patient got 5 ipilimumab doses and about eight nivolumab doses (median).

Method: immunoSEQ multiplex PCR; TCRdb's copy keeps in-frame clones and lacks some. The sample yields about 17,000 clones, approximately 80% seen once. Through week 26, nivolumab 3 mg/kg IV was given weeks 1, 4, 7, 10, then biweekly. Per the germline V gene, CDR1 is SNHLY and CDR2 is FYNNEI. The CDR3 runs 17 residues. V was shortened by 5 bases and J by 0 bases, with 14 bases between the two germline ends. The chain uses TRBV2 and TRBJ2-6; D gene ambiguous. Source: PBMCs, taken in a trial of ipilimumab plus nivolumab as post-transplant consolidation. This sequence originates from a male donor with diffuse large B-cell lymphoma. The CDR3 reads CASSLRPTGSGANVLTF. The CDR3 DNA follows: TGTGCCAGCAGTCTACGACCGACTGGCTCTGGGGCCAACGTCCTGACTTTC.